Following are 14 T cell receptor beta chains from one sample sequenced in a study of T cell responses to AZD1222 COVID-19 vaccine. Sequenced by immunoSEQ multiplex PCR; TCRdb stores in-frame clones only, minus some. The table lists approximately 64,000 clones, 84% of them singletons. This material consisted of peripheral blood, taken on day 0 of AZD1222 vaccination. The receptors stem from an adult in good health.

The V and J genes are TRBV7-2 and TRBJ1-3, with TRBD1 as a possible D gene (6 bases). V lost 2 bases, J lost 4 bases, and 15 bases lay in between. The CDR3 loop spans 16 amino acids. Germline lookup yields CDR1 SGHTA and CDR2 FQGNSA. The CDR3 here is CASSLIGGQAGNTIYF. CDR3 sequence (DNA): TGTGCCAGCAGCTTAATTGGGGGGCAAGCCGGAAACACCATATATTTT.

The gene calls are TRBV6-5 and TRBJ1-1, with 7 bases aligning to TRBD1. Unmatched junction bases numbered 3, after V lost 2 bases and J lost 3 bases. Germline V gene data show CDR1 as MNHEY and CDR2 as SVGAGI. The CDR3 is made up of 14 amino acids. CDR3: CASSYRGPYTEAFF. CDR3 nucleotide sequence: TGTGCCAGCAGTTACAGGGGGCCATACACTGAAGCTTTCTTT.

The V call is TRBV6-5, the J call TRBJ1-4; possibly TRBD1 for D (5 bases). CDR3 size: 13 residues. Trimming left V 2 bases short and J 8 bases short, with 9 bases between. The V gene's germline CDR1 is MNHEY and CDR2 SVGAGI. The CDR3 coding sequence is TGTGCCAGCAGTTACATCAGGGCGGAAAAACTGTTTTTT. Its protein is CASSYIRAEKLFF.

The chain links TRBV3-1 (or the pseudogene TRBV3-2) to TRBJ2-7; 8 bases fit TRBD2. The CDR3 loop spans 14 amino acids. The germline V gene has CDR1 LGHDT and CDR2 YNNKEL (reference sequence). The V and J ends lost 3 bases and 2 bases, in that order; junction bases with no gene match: 3. CDR3 nucleotide sequence: TGTGCCAGCAGCCATACTAGCGGAACCTACGAGCAGTACTTC. This sequence encodes CASSHTSGTYEQYF.

The CDR3: CASSQGRTGGTVFF. The DNA for the CDR3 is TGCGCCAGCAGCCAGGGAAGGACAGGGGGGACCGTGTTTTTT. The chain uses TRBV4-1 and TRBJ2-2, with 10 bases that match TRBD1. The CDR3 is 14 amino acids. Germline lookup yields CDR1 MGHRA and CDR2 YSYEKL. Unmatched junction bases numbered 10, after V lost 3 bases and J lost 15 bases.

This chain joins TRBV5-4 and TRBJ1-3; D is ambiguous. In germline, CDR1 is SGHNT, CDR2 YYREEE (reference sequence). V lost 0 bases, J lost 2 bases, and 9 bases lay in between. The length of the CDR3 is 15 residues. In nucleotides, the CDR3 is TGTGCCAGCAGCTTGGGGGGTTCTACTGGAAACACCATATATTTT. Residues: CASSLGGSTGNTIYF.

The genes are TRBV28 and TRBJ2-5; the match to TRBD1 covers 8 bases. Germline V gene sequence: CDR1 MDHEN, CDR2 SYDVKM. The CDR3 has 13 amino acids. V was clipped by 2 bases and J by 7 bases; unmatched bases: 3. The CDR3 DNA sequence: TGTGCCAGCAGTTTACAGGGGGCCGGGACCCAGTACTTC. Protein sequence: CASSLQGAGTQYF.

This sequence joins TRBV5-6 and TRBJ2-5; 7 bases are a match to TRBD2. V trimming: 4 bases; J trimming: 4 bases; junction bases outside the gene matches: 13. This CDR3 has 16 residues. CDR1 is SGHDT and CDR2 is YYEEEE in the germline V gene. CDR3 in DNA: TGTGCCAGCAGCCCCCTTGGAGCGGGGTCGGTAGAGACCCAGTACTTC. It encodes CASSPLGAGSVETQYF.

By share, this clone counts as medium-sized (0.01 to 0.1%). The CDR3 is CASSSLGGKLSETQYF. The CDR3 DNA reads as TGTGCCAGCAGCTCTTTGGGGGGAAAACTTTCGGAGACCCAGTACTTC. The chain combines TRBV11-1 with TRBJ2-5, with D tentatively TRBD2 (6 bases). This CDR3 is 16 amino acids long. CDR1 is SGHAT, CDR2 FQDESV, per germline (reference sequence). V was clipped by 4 bases and J by 5 bases, with 20 bases between them.

The chain links TRBV29-1 to TRBJ2-3; 10 bases align to TRBD1. The germline CDR1 and CDR2 sequences are SQVTM and ANQGSEA. The CDR3 has 19 amino acids. The ends lost 3 bases at V and 4 bases at J; junction bases unmatched: 19. The chain's CDR3 is CSVEGGTGATGDRPDTQYF. The CDR3 coding sequence is TGCAGCGTTGAGGGGGGGACAGGGGCGACTGGCGACAGGCCAGATACGCAGTATTTT.

In this sample, this clone turned up once. The V call is TRBV5-1, the J call TRBJ2-7; perhaps TRBD2 as D (6 bases). Trimming took off 2 bases at V and 1 base at J, with 10 bases between the two ends. There are 14 residues in the CDR3. Germline assignment: CDR1 SGHRS and CDR2 YFSETQ. This chain's CDR3 is CASSFSAGSYEQYF. CDR3 DNA sequence: TGCGCCAGCAGCTTCTCCGCGGGGTCCTACGAGCAGTACTTC.

The chain recombines TRBV12-3 or TRBV12-4 with TRBJ2-1; unclear D gene. The CDR3 loop spans 13 amino acids. The germline V and J ends were trimmed by 5 bases and 6 bases, with 11 bases remaining between them. This CDR3 reads CASSLTWGNEQFF. CDR3 nucleotides: TGTGCCAGCAGTCTGACGTGGGGCAATGAGCAGTTCTTC.

Notes on this clone: The same CDR3 also results from other DNA sequences found in this sample. V gene TRBV7-9 combines with J gene TRBJ1-1, with TRBD1 matching over 8 bases. This CDR3 has 13 residues. V lost 5 bases and J lost 4; bases outside the gene matches: 3. CDR1 is SEHNR, CDR2 FQNEAQ, per germline (reference sequence). The CDR3, as DNA: TGTGCCAGCAGCCTACAGGGGGGCACTGAAGCTTTCTTT. It yields the protein CASSLQGGTEAFF.

The chain combines TRBV18 with TRBJ1-1; D is unresolved. V lost 3 bases to trimming and J lost 1 base, with 12 bases between them. The CDR3 is 15 residues long. Looked up from germline, CDR1 is KGHSH and CDR2 is LQKENI. Here the CDR3 DNA reads TGTGCCAGCTCACCCCAAGGACGGCGGAACACTGAAGCTTTCTTT. As protein: CASSPQGRRNTEAFF.